A single sample gave rise to the 16 T cell receptor beta chains below, sequenced in a study of blood T cell repertoires in COVID-19 (dated by TCRdb to about 2020). Library generation was performed with the immunoSEQ multiplex PCR assay. The table was pulled from immuneACCESS by TCRdb, which kept in-frame rearrangements only. Such tables lose some clones; where checked, under half of the loss comes from unresolved V genes, and the rest has no known cause. The table for this sample lists tens of thousands of clones; about 89% of them were counted only once. 3% to 4% of the sample comes from the top ten. Sequenced input: peripheral blood. The receptor source for this set is a woman aged 70-85 years with acute or convalescent COVID-19.

J is TRBJ2-2 and V is TRBV6-5; D might be TRBD2 (6 bases). The V end lost 7 bases, the J end lost 6 bases, and 15 bases lay between the germline ends. CDR3 size: 14 residues. CDR1 and CDR2 from the germline V gene are MNHEY and SVGAGI. Written as DNA, the CDR3 is TGTGCCAGCAAGGACCCGGGAGTGGCCGGGGAGCTGTTTTTT. Protein product: CASKDPGVAGELFF.

The chain combines TRBV9 with TRBJ1-2; 7 bases align to TRBD1. Per germline, CDR1 SGDLS and CDR2 YYNGEE. Trimming at V came to 0 bases and at J to 4 bases, leaving 3 bases not matched to a gene. This CDR3 is built from 14 residues. The CDR3 protein is CASSVEGTVYGYTF. The CDR3 DNA sequence: TGTGCCAGCAGCGTAGAGGGGACAGTCTATGGCTACACCTTC.

The J gene is TRBJ2-2, the V gene TRBV24-1; D uncertain. The CDR3 spans 14 residues. V lost 4 bases and J 9 bases, leaving 14 bases between the germline ends. The germline gives CDR1 KGHDR, CDR2 SFDVKD. CDR3 sequence (DNA): TGTGCCACCAGTGAGGTTGGGCCAAACCGGGAGCTGTTTTTT. Its protein is CATSEVGPNRELFF.

The chain links TRBV5-1 to TRBJ1-5, with TRBD1 matching 7 bases. V shed 4 bases, J shed 11 bases, and the junction held 15 bases outside the gene matches. Germline CDR1 is SGHRS and CDR2 is YFSETQ. The CDR3 has 15 residues. The DNA for the CDR3 is TGCGCCAGCAGCGCGTGGGACAGCTTCACAGGGGCCCAGCATTTT. Amino acid sequence: CASSAWDSFTGAQHF.

The chain employs TRBV6-5 and TRBJ1-1; perhaps TRBD1 as D (6 bases). This CDR3 has 14 residues. V was cut by 8 bases and J by 11 bases, with 24 bases left in between. In germline, CDR1 is MNHEY, CDR2 SVGAGI. The CDR3 region is CASRADRKDPGAFF. In nucleotides, the CDR3 is TGTGCCAGCCGGGCGGACAGAAAAGACCCCGGGGCTTTCTTT.

The chain carries TRBV6-5 and TRBJ2-2, with unresolved D. V was clipped by 9 bases and J by 0 bases, with 8 bases between them. This CDR3 comprises 13 residues. CDR1 and CDR2 (germline): MNHEY, SVGAGI. The CDR3 region is CASTDTNTGELFF. The CDR3 DNA sequence: TGTGCCAGTACAGACACGAACACCGGGGAGCTGTTTTTT.

This rearrangement joins TRBV7-9 to TRBJ2-1; D gene uncertain. The CDR3 is made up of 11 amino acids. Trimming shortened V by 4 bases and J by 9 bases, and 7 bases separated the two germline ends. The germline V gene encodes CDR1 SEHNR and CDR2 FQNEAQ (reference sequence). The CDR3 nucleotides read TGTGCCAGCAGCTCGGGTGGTGAGCAGTTCTTC. This gives the protein CASSSGGEQFF.

This chain joins TRBV19 and TRBJ2-1, with TRBD2 identical over 8 bases. CDR1 LNHDA and CDR2 SQIVND come from the germline V gene (reference sequence). The CDR3 length is 15 residues. The junction had 5 bases not matched to a gene; V was cut back by 1 base and J by 6 bases. CDR3 sequence reads: CASSIVGSGINEQFF. The CDR3 DNA sequence: TGTGCCAGTAGTATAGTTGGTAGCGGGATCAATGAGCAGTTCTTC. The full variable domain, completed using reference TRBV19 and TRBJ2-1, is DGGITQSPKYLFRKEGQNVTLSCEQNLNHDAMYWYRQDPGQGLRLIYYSQIVNDFQKGDIAEGYSVSREKKESFPLTVTSAQKNPTAFYLCASSIVGSGINEQFFGPGTRLTVL.

The chain joins TRBV9 to TRBJ2-7; 11 bases agree with TRBD2. The V gene's germline CDR1 is SGDLS and CDR2 YYNGEE. Trimming at V came to 3 bases and at J to 3 bases, leaving 2 bases not matched to a gene. CDR3 size: 14 residues. The CDR3 region is CASSEGTSGYEQYF. The CDR3 region has the DNA TGTGCCAGCAGCGAGGGGACTAGCGGCTACGAGCAGTACTTC.

This rearrangement joins TRBV5-1 to TRBJ2-1, with TRBD1 matching 9 bases. Trimming removed 4 bases from V and 10 bases from J; junction bases left unmatched: 9. The CDR3 contains 14 residues. CDR1 SGHRS and CDR2 YFSETQ come from the germline V gene. CDR3 nucleotide sequence: TGCGCCAGCAGCCACCGTGGGGACAGGGAAGAGCAGTTCTTC. This gives the protein CASSHRGDREEQFF.

This chain joins TRBV5-6 and TRBJ2-1; 12 bases fit TRBD2. V trimming: 3 bases; J trimming: 5 bases; junction bases outside the gene matches: 6. Germline-derived CDR1 and CDR2 are SGHDT and YYEEEE. This CDR3 region has 16 residues. CDR3 DNA: TGTGCCAGCAGCTCGCTAGCGGGAGGGATTCACAATGAGCAGTTCTTC. Encoded protein: CASSSLAGGIHNEQFF.

This clone was seen only a few times. V and J are TRBV3-1 (or the pseudogene TRBV3-2) and TRBJ2-1, with 8 bases identical to TRBD2. The CDR3 spans 15 residues. CDR1 is LGHDT and CDR2 is YNNKEL in the germline V gene (reference sequence). With 5 bases clipped from V and 9 bases from J, the junction kept 12 bases outside the gene matches. CDR3 region: CASSRAGALGGEQFF. CDR3 DNA sequence: TGTGCCAGCAGCAGAGCGGGGGCCCTTGGCGGTGAGCAGTTCTTC.

V is TRBV2 and J is TRBJ1-4; TRBD1 is a possible D gene (5 bases). Trimming removed 9 bases from V and 2 bases from J, with 19 bases in between. CDR3 size: 16 residues. Germline CDR1 is SNHLY and CDR2 is FYNNEI. CDR3 coding DNA: TGTGCCAGTCAGAATAGCGGGGGAGTCACTAATGAAAAACTGTTTTTT. Protein sequence: CASQNSGGVTNEKLFF. Looking up the rest from reference TRBV2 and TRBJ1-4 gives the full variable domain: EPEVTQTPSHQVTQMGQEVILRCVPISNHLYFYWYRQILGQKVEFLVSFYNNEISEKSEIFDDQFSVERPDGSNFTLKIRSTKLEDSAMYFCASQNSGGVTNEKLFFGSGTQLSVL.

The V call is TRBV19, the J call TRBJ1-2; TRBD1 matches at 9 bases. V dropped 5 bases and J dropped 4; count of bases not matched to a gene: 8. Looked up from germline, CDR1 is LNHDA and CDR2 is SQIVND (reference sequence). This CDR3 contains 15 residues. The CDR3 sequence: CASSPGTGSSYGYTF. In DNA form, the CDR3 reads TGTGCCAGTAGTCCCGGGACAGGGTCGAGCTATGGCTACACCTTC. Full variable domain (outside the CDR3, taken from reference TRBV19 and TRBJ1-2): DGGITQSPKYLFRKEGQNVTLSCEQNLNHDAMYWYRQDPGQGLRLIYYSQIVNDFQKGDIAEGYSVSREKKESFPLTVTSAQKNPTAFYLCASSPGTGSSYGYTFGSGTRLTVV.

The V gene is TRBV19, the J gene TRBJ1-2, with 7 positions matching TRBD1. Trimming at V came to 4 bases and at J to 3 bases, leaving 14 bases not matched to a gene. Germline assignment: CDR1 LNHDA and CDR2 SQIVND (reference sequence). This CDR3 comprises 17 residues. The CDR3 protein is CASSTRQGFSSDYGYTF. The CDR3 region has the DNA TGTGCCAGTAGTACGAGACAGGGTTTTTCGTCGGACTATGGCTACACCTTC.

The rearrangement joins TRBV3-1 (or the pseudogene TRBV3-2) to TRBJ2-2; 11 bases are a match to TRBD1. V was pared by 4 bases and J by 5 bases, with 3 bases of the junction left unmatched. This CDR3 has 15 amino acids. Germline values: CDR1 LGHDT, CDR2 YNNKEL (reference sequence). The CDR3 reads CASSPRDRGTGELFF. CDR3 bases: TGTGCCAGCAGCCCCCGGGACAGGGGGACCGGGGAGCTGTTTTTT.